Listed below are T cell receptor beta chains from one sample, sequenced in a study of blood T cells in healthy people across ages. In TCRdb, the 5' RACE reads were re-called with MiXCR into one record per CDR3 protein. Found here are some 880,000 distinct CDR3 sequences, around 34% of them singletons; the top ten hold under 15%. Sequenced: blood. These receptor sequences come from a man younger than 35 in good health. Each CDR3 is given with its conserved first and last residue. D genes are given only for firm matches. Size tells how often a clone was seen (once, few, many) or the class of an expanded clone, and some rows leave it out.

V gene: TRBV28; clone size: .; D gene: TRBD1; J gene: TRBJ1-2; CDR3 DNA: TGTGCCAGCAGTTTAACCCCGACAGGGACCTATGGCTACACCTTC; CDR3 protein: CASSLTPTGTYGYTF
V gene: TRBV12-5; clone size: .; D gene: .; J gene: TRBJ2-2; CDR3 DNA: TGTGCTAGTGGCCCTCCCTGGGACACCGGGGAGCTGTTTTTT; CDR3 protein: CASGPPWDTGELFF
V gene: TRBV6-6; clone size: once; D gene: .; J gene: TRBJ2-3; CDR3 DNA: TGTGCCAGCAGAGAGGAGGCGGGATCAGATACGCAGTATTTT; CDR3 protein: CASREEAGSDTQYF
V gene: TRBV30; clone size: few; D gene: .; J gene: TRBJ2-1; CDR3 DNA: TGTGCCTGGAGTGAGGCCTTCAGCTCCTACAATGAGCAGTTCTTC; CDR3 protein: CAWSEAFSSYNEQFF
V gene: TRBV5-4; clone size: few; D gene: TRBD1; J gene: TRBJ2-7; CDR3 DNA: TGTGCCAGCAGGAAGGACAGGAACTCCTACGAGCAGTACTTC; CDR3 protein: CASRKDRNSYEQYF
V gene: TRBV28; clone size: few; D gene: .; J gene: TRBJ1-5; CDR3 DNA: TGTGCCAGCAGCGGACACGGACAGTCCTTCAATCAGCCCCAGCATTTT; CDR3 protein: CASSGHGQSFNQPQHF
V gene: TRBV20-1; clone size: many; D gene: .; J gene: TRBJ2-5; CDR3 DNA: TGCAGTGCTAGACCGAGGAAGACCCAGTACTTC; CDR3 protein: CSARPRKTQYF
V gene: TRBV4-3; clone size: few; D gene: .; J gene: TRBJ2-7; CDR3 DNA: TGCGCCAGCAGCCAAGGTTCAGAATTGATCGGCGAGCAGTACTTC; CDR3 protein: CASSQGSELIGEQYF
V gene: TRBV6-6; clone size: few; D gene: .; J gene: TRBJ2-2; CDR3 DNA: TGTGCCAGCAGCCTAGGTGGCCGGGAGCTGTTTTTT; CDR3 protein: CASSLGGRELFF
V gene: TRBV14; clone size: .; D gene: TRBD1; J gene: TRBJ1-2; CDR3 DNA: TGTGCCAGCAGTAAAACCGGACAGGGAGAAACTAACTATGGCTACACCTTC; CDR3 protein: CASSKTGQGETNYGYTF
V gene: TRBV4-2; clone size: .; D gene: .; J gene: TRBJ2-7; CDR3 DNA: TGTGCCAGCAGCCACCCTTCGACCGGGATGGGCGACGAGCAGTACTTC; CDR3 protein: CASSHPSTGMGDEQYF
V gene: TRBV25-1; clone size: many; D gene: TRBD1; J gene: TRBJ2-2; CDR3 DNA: TGTGCCAGCAGTGATCAAGGGGGCTCGAACACCGGGGAGCTGTTTTTT; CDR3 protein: CASSDQGGSNTGELFF
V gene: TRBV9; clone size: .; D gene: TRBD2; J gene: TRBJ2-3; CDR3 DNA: TGTGCCAGCAGCGTAGACGGGGGGAGCACAGATACGCAGTATTTT; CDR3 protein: CASSVDGGSTDTQYF
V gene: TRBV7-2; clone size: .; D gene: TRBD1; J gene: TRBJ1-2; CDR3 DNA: TGTGCCAGCAGCTTAGGGTCCCCTACAGGGGATGGCTACACCTTC; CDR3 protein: CASSLGSPTGDGYTF
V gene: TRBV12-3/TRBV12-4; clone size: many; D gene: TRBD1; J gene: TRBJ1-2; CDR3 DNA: TGTGCCAGCAGTTCTCGGGCAGGGGGCAATGGCTACACCTTC; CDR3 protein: CASSSRAGGNGYTF
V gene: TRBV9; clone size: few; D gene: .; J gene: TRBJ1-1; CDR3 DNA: TGTGCCAGCAGCGATAACCCAGGACTAAACACTGAAGCTTTCTTT; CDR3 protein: CASSDNPGLNTEAFF
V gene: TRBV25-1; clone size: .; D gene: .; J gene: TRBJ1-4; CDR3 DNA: TGTGCCAGCAGTGAATTTGGGAAGGGAAAACTGTTTTTT; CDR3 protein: CASSEFGKGKLFF
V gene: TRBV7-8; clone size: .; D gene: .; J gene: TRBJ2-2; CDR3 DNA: TGTGCCAGCAGCCTCCCGACTAGGTCGGCCGGGGAGCTGTTTTTT; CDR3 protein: CASSLPTRSAGELFF
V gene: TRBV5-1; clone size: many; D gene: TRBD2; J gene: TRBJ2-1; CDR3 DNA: TGCGCCAGCCGGGGAAGCGGGGGGGCCGGTTACAATGAGCAGTTCTTC; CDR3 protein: CASRGSGGAGYNEQFF
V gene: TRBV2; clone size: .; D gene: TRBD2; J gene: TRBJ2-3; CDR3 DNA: TGTGCCAGCATTGAAGCGGGGGGCGCAGATACGCAGTATTTT; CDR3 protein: CASIEAGGADTQYF
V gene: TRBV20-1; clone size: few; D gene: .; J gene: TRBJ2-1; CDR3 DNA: TGCAGTGCTAGAGTGGGCAGGGGCGCTGAGCAGTTCTTC; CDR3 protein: CSARVGRGAEQFF
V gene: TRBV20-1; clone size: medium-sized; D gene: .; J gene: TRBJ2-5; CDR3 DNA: TGCAGTGCCAGCCATCAAGAGACCCAGTACTTC; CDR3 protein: CSASHQETQYF
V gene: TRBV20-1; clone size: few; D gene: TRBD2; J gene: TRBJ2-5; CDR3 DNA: TGCAGTGTTCCGGGGCTAGCGGGGGGTCTACTGGGGCAAGAGACCCAGTACTTC; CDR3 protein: CSVPGLAGGLLGQETQYF
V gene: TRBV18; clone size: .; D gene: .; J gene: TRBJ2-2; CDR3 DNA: TGTGCCAGCTCACCAATAATAGTCACCGGGGAGCTGTTTTTT; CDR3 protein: CASSPIIVTGELFF
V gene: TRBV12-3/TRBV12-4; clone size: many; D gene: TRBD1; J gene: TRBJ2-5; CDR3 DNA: TGTGCCAGCAGTTCCGACAGGGCCCAAGAGACCCAGTACTTC; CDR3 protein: CASSSDRAQETQYF
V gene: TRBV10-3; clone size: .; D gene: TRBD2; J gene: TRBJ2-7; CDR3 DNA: TGTGCCATCAGTGCTAGCGGGAGTACCTACGAGCAGTACTTC; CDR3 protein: CAISASGSTYEQYF
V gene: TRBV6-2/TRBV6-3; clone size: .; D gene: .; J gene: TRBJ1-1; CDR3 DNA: TGTGCCAGCAGGACGGACAGAGGATCTTTCTTT; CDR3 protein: CASRTDRGSFF
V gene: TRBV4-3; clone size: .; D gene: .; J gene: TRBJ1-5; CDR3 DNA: TGCGCCAGCAGCCAAGAACCTTACGCAGACCTCAATCAGCCCCAGCATTTT; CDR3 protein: CASSQEPYADLNQPQHF
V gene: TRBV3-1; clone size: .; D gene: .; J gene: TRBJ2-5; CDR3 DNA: TGTGCCAGCAGCCAAGGGGCTAGCGACAATGAGCAGTACTTC; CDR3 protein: CASSQGASDNEQYF
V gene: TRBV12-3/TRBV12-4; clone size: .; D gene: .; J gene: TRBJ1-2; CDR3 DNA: TGTGCCAGCGGACCCCCCGTGATGGGGAGGAATGGCTACACCTTC; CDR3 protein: CASGPPVMGRNGYTF
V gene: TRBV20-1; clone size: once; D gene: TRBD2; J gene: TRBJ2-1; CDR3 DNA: TGCAGTGCTAATGGCGGGAGCTTGAGTGAGCAGTTCTTC; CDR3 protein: CSANGGSLSEQFF
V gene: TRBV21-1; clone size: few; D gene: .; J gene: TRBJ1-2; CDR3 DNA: TGTGCCATCGACAGGTTGGCGGGGGGCGGATATGGCTACACCTTC; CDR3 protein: CAIDRLAGGGYGYTF
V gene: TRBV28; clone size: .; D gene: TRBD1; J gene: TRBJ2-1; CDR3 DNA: TGTGCCAGCAGTTTGGAGACAGGGTTAGGGCCCTCCTACAATGAGCAGTTCTTC; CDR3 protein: CASSLETGLGPSYNEQFF
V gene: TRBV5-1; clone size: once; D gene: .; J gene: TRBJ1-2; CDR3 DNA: TGCGCCAGCAGCCATCCAGAGGGGTTTCGCTATGGCTACACCTTC; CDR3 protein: CASSHPEGFRYGYTF
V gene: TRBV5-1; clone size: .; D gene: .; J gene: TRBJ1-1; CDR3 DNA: TGCGCCAGCAGCTTGCTCCAGGAGAGTGAAGCTTTCTTT; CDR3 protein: CASSLLQESEAFF
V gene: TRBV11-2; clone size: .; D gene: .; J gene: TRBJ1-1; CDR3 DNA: TGTGCCAGCAGCTTAGATTACGGGCCGGAGACTGAAGCTTTCTTT; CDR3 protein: CASSLDYGPETEAFF
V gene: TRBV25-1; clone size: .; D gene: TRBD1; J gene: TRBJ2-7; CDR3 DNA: TGTGCCAGCAAGCAGGGGGACAATGAGCAGTACTTC; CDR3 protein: CASKQGDNEQYF
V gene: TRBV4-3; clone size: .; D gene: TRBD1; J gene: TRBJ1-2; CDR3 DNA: TGCGCCAGCAGCCAAGATTTTAGGACAGGGGTCAAAAGGGACTATGGCTACACCTTC; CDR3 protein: CASSQDFRTGVKRDYGYTF
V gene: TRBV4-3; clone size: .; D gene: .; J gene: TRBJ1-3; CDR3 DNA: TGCGCCAGCAGCCAATTGGAGGGAGTGGACACCATATATTTT; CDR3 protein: CASSQLEGVDTIYF
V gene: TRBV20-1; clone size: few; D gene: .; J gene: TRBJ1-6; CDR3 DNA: TGCAGTGCTAGAGATGGGCAGAATTCACCCCTCCACTTT; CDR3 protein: CSARDGQNSPLHF
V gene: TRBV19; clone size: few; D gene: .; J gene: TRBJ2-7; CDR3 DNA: TGTGCCAGTAATTCCGGGACAAGCTCCTACGAGCAGTACTTC; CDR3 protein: CASNSGTSSYEQYF
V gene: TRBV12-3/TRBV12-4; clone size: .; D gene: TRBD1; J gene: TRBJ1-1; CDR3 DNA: TGTGCCACCAAGGACAGGGCCGTCTACACTGAAGCTTTCTTT; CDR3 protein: CATKDRAVYTEAFF
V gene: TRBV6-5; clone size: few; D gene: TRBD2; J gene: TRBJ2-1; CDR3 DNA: TGTGCCAGCAGTTACCCACGGGGGGGATACAATGAGCAGTTCTTC; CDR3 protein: CASSYPRGGYNEQFF
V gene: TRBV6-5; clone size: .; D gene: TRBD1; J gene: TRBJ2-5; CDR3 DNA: TGTGCCAGCAGCTCTCGGACAGGGAAGAACCAAGAGACCCAGTACTTC; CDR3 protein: CASSSRTGKNQETQYF
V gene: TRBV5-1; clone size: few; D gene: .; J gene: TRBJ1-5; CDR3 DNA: TGCGCCAGCAGCTTCGAGAATGGACCACAGCATTTT; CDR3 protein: CASSFENGPQHF
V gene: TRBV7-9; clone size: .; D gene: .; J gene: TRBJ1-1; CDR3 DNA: TGTGCCAGCAGCTTTATCGACGGTGAAGCTTTCTTT; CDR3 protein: CASSFIDGEAFF
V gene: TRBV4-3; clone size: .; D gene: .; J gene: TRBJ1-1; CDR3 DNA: TGCGCCAGCAGCCAAGACGAAGGCAGGGAAAGTTCTGAAGCTTTCTTT; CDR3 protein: CASSQDEGRESSEAFF
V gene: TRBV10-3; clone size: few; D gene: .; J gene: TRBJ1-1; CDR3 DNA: TGTGCCATCAGTGTTACCGGGAAAGACGGCACTGAAGCTTTCTTT; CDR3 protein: CAISVTGKDGTEAFF
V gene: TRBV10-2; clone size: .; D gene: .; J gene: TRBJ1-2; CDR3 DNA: TGCGCCAGCAGTGAAAACGGCCTCTATGGCTACACCTTC; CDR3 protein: CASSENGLYGYTF
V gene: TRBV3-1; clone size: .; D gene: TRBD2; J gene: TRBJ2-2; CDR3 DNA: TGTGCCAGCAGCCATATGGGTGGCGGGGGGCGCGACACCGGGGAGCTGTTTTTT; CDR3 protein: CASSHMGGGGRDTGELFF
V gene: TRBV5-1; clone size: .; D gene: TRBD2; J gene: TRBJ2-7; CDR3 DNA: TGCGCCAGCAGCTTATCGACTAGCGGCGAGCAGTACTTC; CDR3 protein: CASSLSTSGEQYF
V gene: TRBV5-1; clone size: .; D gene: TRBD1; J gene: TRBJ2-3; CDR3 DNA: TGCGCCAGCAGCTTGAGGCAGGGGGCAGGTACGCAGTATTTT; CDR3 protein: CASSLRQGAGTQYF